The 5 T cell receptor beta chains in this list originate from one sample, sequenced in a study of early T cells in non-severe SARS-CoV-2 infection. TCRdb reanalysed the 5' RACE reads using MiXCR and keeps one entry per CDR3 protein. The data show tens of thousands of distinct CDR3 sequences, more than 9% seen once. The sequenced sample consisted of whole blood. The receptors shown here come from an adult who was a healthcare worker with PCR-confirmed SARS-CoV-2 infection or an uninfected control (not recorded which).

This clonotype was seen a handful of times. The rearrangement uses TRBV20-1 and TRBJ2-1, with TRBD2 identical over 12 bases. The germline CDR1 and CDR2 sequences are DFQATT and SNEGSKA (reference sequence). V gave up 1 base and J gave up 6 bases; unmatched junction bases: 7. The CDR3 runs to 16 residues. The CDR3 reads CSARGLAGGPGNEQFF. The DNA of the CDR3 is TGCAGTGCTAGAGGGCTAGCGGGAGGGCCAGGCAATGAGCAGTTCTTC.

This clonotype was observed a few times. This sequence joins TRBV2 and TRBJ1-2; D is ambiguous. CDR1 SNHLY and CDR2 FYNNEI come from the germline V gene. The CDR3 contains 13 residues. V lost 8 bases, J lost 7 bases, and 17 bases lay in between. Here the CDR3 DNA reads TGTGCCAGCTGCACCTTCTCAGGAGGTGGCTACACCTTC. This gives the protein CASCTFSGGGYTF.

This clonotype was counted at least ten times. V usage is TRBV28 and J usage is TRBJ1-1; tentatively, D is TRBD1 (6 bases). The germline V gene encodes CDR1 MDHEN and CDR2 SYDVKM. The CDR3 totals 14 residues. V lost 6 bases and J 4 bases, leaving 15 bases between the germline ends. For the CDR3, the DNA is TGTGCCAGCAGGATAACAGGGTGGGCCACTGAAGCTTTCTTT. Translated, it gives CASRITGWATEAFF.

This clonotype has a count of ten or more. The J gene is TRBJ2-7, the V gene TRBV7-3; 8 bases are shared with TRBD2. Germline V gene sequence: CDR1 SGHTA, CDR2 FQGTGA. The CDR3 loop spans 15 amino acids. J gave up 3 bases and V 1 base, and 5 bases lay outside the gene matches. The CDR3 nucleotides read TGTGCCAGCAGCTTAATGCTCGGGGGGGTCTACGAGCAGTACTTC. Translation gives CASSLMLGGVYEQYF.

This clonotype was observed a few times. The V gene is TRBV4-2, the J gene TRBJ2-7; TRBD2 matches 8 bases. After removal of 1 base from V and 1 base from J, the junction contained 0 bases not matched to a gene. CDR3 length: 14 residues. Germline V gives CDR1 LGHNA, CDR2 YNFKEQ. The CDR3 loop is CASSQGLASYEQYF. CDR3 coding DNA: TGTGCCAGCAGCCAAGGACTAGCGTCCTACGAGCAGTACTTC.